The 20 T cell receptor beta chains given below trace back to one sample, sequenced in a study of CD8+ T cells in alopecia areata. Extracted RNA was reverse transcribed, and the resulting cDNA served as sequencing template. Sequencing was performed with immunoSEQ multiplex PCR; in TCRdb, only in-frame clones are kept and a portion is missing. The sample lists 220,000 or so clones, 50% to 60% occurring once. The sample consisted of CD4+ T cells sorted from blood, taken at week 0. The receptors originated from a human donor with alopecia areata.

This clone was recorded once. The chain links TRBV6-1 to TRBJ1-2; no definite D call. In germline, CDR1 is MNHNS, CDR2 SASEGT. Trimming took off 2 bases at V and 3 bases at J, with 13 bases between the two ends. This CDR3 spans 15 amino acids. The CDR3 bases are TGTGCCAGCAGTGAAAGGTTGGGGTCGGACTATGGCTACACCTTC. Protein sequence: CASSERLGSDYGYTF.

The chain recombines TRBV6-5 with TRBJ1-2, with TRBD1 identical over 7 bases. The trim removed 4 bases at V and 2 bases at J, leaving 7 bases unmatched. The CDR3 is made up of 15 amino acids. CDR1 and CDR2 from the germline V gene are MNHEY and SVGAGI. The CDR3 coding sequence is TGTGCCAGCAGTTCCCTAGACAGGGCAAACTATGGCTACACCTTC. Its protein product is CASSSLDRANYGYTF.

The chain is built from TRBV27 and TRBJ2-2; 9 bases agree with TRBD2. V lost 5 bases, J lost 1 base, and 2 bases stayed unmatched. The CDR3 loop spans 15 amino acids. The V gene's germline CDR1 is MNHEY and CDR2 SMNVEV (reference sequence). CDR3 in DNA: TGTGCCAGCAGTCCGACTAGCGGGAACACCGGGGAGCTGTTTTTT. Its protein is CASSPTSGNTGELFF.

The chain employs TRBV29-1 and TRBJ1-1, with 7 bases aligning to TRBD1. V was clipped by 7 bases and J by 0 bases; unmatched bases: 14. CDR1 and CDR2 (germline): SQVTM, ANQGSEA. The CDR3 length is 16 residues. This chain's CDR3 is CSGMRGQNFMNTEAFF. CDR3 DNA sequence: TGCAGCGGCATGAGGGGACAGAACTTTATGAACACTGAAGCTTTCTTT.

The chain links TRBV5-1 to TRBJ2-7, with D perhaps matching TRBD1 (6 bases). This CDR3 has 13 amino acids. Germline V gene lookup returns CDR1 SGHRS and CDR2 YFSETQ. V was clipped by 4 bases and J by 3 bases, with 11 bases between them. This CDR3 reads CASSVGQSYEQYF. The CDR3 region has the DNA TGCGCCAGCAGCGTAGGACAGAGCTACGAGCAGTACTTC.

This rearrangement joins TRBV28 to TRBJ1-2; tentative D call: TRBD1 (5 bases). Germline V gene data show CDR1 as MDHEN and CDR2 as SYDVKM. The CDR3 spans 13 residues. V lost 5 bases and J 4 bases, leaving 11 bases between the germline ends. DNA of the CDR3: TGTGCCAGCAGTCGGTCAGGGATCTATGGCTACACCTTC. Translating gives CASSRSGIYGYTF.

The chain links TRBV19 to TRBJ1-4, with a possible D match to TRBD1 (6 bases). The CDR3 sequence is 14 residues long. The V gene's germline CDR1 is LNHDA and CDR2 SQIVND (reference sequence). Trimming took off 5 bases at V and 8 bases at J, with 15 bases between the two ends. The CDR3 is CASSARGKDEKLFF. CDR3 bases: TGTGCCAGTAGTGCCAGGGGTAAGGACGAAAAACTGTTTTTT.

The genes are TRBV15 and TRBJ2-4; a possible D gene is TRBD1 (6 bases). CDR1 is LNHNV and CDR2 is YYDKDF in the germline V gene (reference sequence). This CDR3 has 12 amino acids. V gave up 8 bases and J gave up 13 bases, with 18 bases separating them. The chain's CDR3 is CATSSWQGTQYF. CDR3 sequence (DNA): TGTGCCACCTCATCCTGGCAGGGGACGCAGTACTTC.

Remarks on this clone: One end of the junction fails to match germline, which may point to a read error. J is TRBJ2-4 and V is TRBV5-6, with 12 nucleotides matching TRBD1. CDR3 length: 16 amino acids. Germline lookup yields CDR1 SGHDT and CDR2 YYEEEE. The CDR3, as DNA: TGTGCCAGCAGCTGGCTTCCGGGACAGGGGGCCAAGAGCCCGCTCTTC. As protein: CASSWLPGQGAKSPLF.

This clone was recorded a few times. The gene calls are TRBV4-1 and TRBJ1-2; D possibly corresponds to TRBD1 (5 bases). From germline, CDR1 is MGHRA and CDR2 YSYEKL. V was cut by 4 bases and J by 5 bases, with 17 bases left in between. The CDR3 sequence is 15 residues long. In DNA form, the CDR3 reads TGCGCCAGCAGCCTACGGGACCAAGGTGGATATGGCTACACCTTC. It encodes CASSLRDQGGYGYTF.

This chain joins TRBV10-3 and TRBJ1-2, with 7 bases that match TRBD1. Germline CDR1 is ENHRY and CDR2 is SYGVKD. The CDR3 runs to 13 residues. V trimming: 6 bases; J trimming: 4 bases; junction bases outside the gene matches: 5. CDR3 coding DNA: TGTGCCATCAGCGACAGGGACTCCTATGGCTACACCTTC. Encoded protein: CAISDRDSYGYTF.

V is TRBV5-4 and J is TRBJ2-2; weak D call: TRBD2 (6 bases). V shed 2 bases and J shed 0 bases, with 8 bases lying between them. The CDR3 runs to 15 residues. Germline values: CDR1 SGHNT, CDR2 YYREEE (reference sequence). Here the CDR3 DNA reads TGTGCCAGCAGCTTAGAGCGGGCGAACACCGGGGAGCTGTTTTTT. This translates into CASSLERANTGELFF.

The V gene is TRBV5-6, the J gene TRBJ1-6; no clear D. Trimming shortened V by 6 bases and J by 7 bases, and 11 bases separated the two germline ends. This CDR3 spans 13 amino acids. The germline V gene encodes CDR1 SGHDT and CDR2 YYEEEE. CDR3 amino acids: CASTSGPNSPLHF. For the CDR3, the DNA is TGTGCCAGCACCTCGGGTCCAAATTCACCCCTCCACTTT.

For the CDR3, the DNA is TGCAGCGTGTCCCCAGGGAATTCGCGGGTTAAGCAGTTCTTC. Protein sequence: CSVSPGNSRVKQFF. This chain joins TRBV29-1 and TRBJ2-1, with D perhaps given as TRBD1 or TRBD2 (5 bases each). The CDR3 loop spans 14 amino acids. In germline, CDR1 is SQVTM, CDR2 ANQGSEA. V lost 6 bases and J lost 11, with 23 bases in between.

There are a few counts of this clone. J is TRBJ1-1 and V is TRBV29-1; a possible D gene is TRBD1 (6 bases). Germline V CDR1 and CDR2: SQVTM, ANQGSEA. The CDR3 sequence is 12 residues long. V was cut by 5 bases and J by 4 bases, with 11 bases left in between. CDR3 region: CSVKRGPTEAFF. CDR3 DNA: TGCAGCGTTAAACGGGGGCCCACTGAAGCTTTCTTT.

This chain joins TRBV19 and TRBJ2-5, with a weak D call TRBD1 (5 bases). The CDR3 loop spans 13 amino acids. V was pared by 4 bases and J by 0 bases, with 6 bases between. Germline V gives CDR1 LNHDA, CDR2 SQIVND (reference sequence). This CDR3 reads CASSKGNQETQYF. CDR3 coding DNA: TGTGCCAGTAGTAAGGGGAACCAAGAGACCCAGTACTTC.

This clone was recorded a few times. V gene TRBV5-1 combines with J gene TRBJ1-1; 8 positions agree with TRBD1. This CDR3 spans 14 amino acids. The V segment lost 4 bases and the J segment 5 bases; nucleotides outside the gene matches: 7. Per germline, CDR1 SGHRS and CDR2 YFSETQ. The CDR3 loop is CASSPKTGDTEAFF. The CDR3 DNA reads TGCGCCAGCAGCCCTAAGACAGGGGATACTGAAGCTTTCTTT.

The table lists this clone with many counts. V gene TRBV29-1 combines with J gene TRBJ2-6; 8 bases match TRBD1. J was trimmed by 4 bases and V by 6 bases; bases with no gene match: 5. Germline V gene lookup returns CDR1 SQVTM and CDR2 ANQGSEA. CDR3 size: 14 residues. The CDR3 spells CSVAGGEGANVLTF. DNA of the CDR3: TGCAGCGTAGCAGGGGGCGAAGGGGCCAACGTCCTGACTTTC.

CDR3 sequence reads: CARKGGSYNEQFF. The CDR3, as DNA: TGCGCCAGAAAGGGTGGGAGCTACAATGAGCAGTTCTTC. V and J are TRBV23-1 and TRBJ2-1, with D possibly TRBD2 on 5 matching bases. TRBV23-1 is an open reading frame whose function is uncertain. CDR3 length: 13 residues. The V end lost 9 bases, the J end lost 3 bases, and 12 bases lay between the germline ends.

This clone has ten or more counts. V and J are TRBV7-2 and TRBJ2-3, with 7 bases matching TRBD2. CDR1 SGHTA and CDR2 FQGNSA come from the germline V gene. V was clipped by 5 bases and J by 2 bases; unmatched bases: 7. The CDR3 is made up of 15 amino acids. The CDR3 nucleotides are TGTGCCAGCAGCCGCAGCGGGGTCCTCACAGATACGCAGTATTTT. This gives the protein CASSRSGVLTDTQYF.